This T cell receptor (beta chain) was sequenced in a study of cytomegalovirus exposure and HLA in healthy donors. Study-wide points: Among TCR beta chains, those listed as cytomegalovirus-associated numbered more than 150. Highly shared sequence variants in one cluster were likely a sequencing artifact.

This CDR3 comprises 17 residues. J gave up 0 bases and V 5 bases, and 5 bases lay outside the gene matches. CDR1 is SGHTA, CDR2 FQGTGA, per germline. In the PCR, 60 Vbeta and 13 Jbeta primers were used. Assay used: immunoSEQ multiplex PCR; TCRdb lists only in-frame clones, some missing. The sample shows some 94,000 clones, approximately 70% of them seen only once. As concerns this clone: Antigen specificity is unknown.

The sequenced sample was PBMCs. The V and J genes are TRBV7-3 and TRBJ2-2; 11 nucleotides line up with TRBD2. The receptor comes from a man between 50 and 59 years old in good health and CMV-seronegative. This chain's CDR3 is CASSRSGGVPNTGELFF. CDR3 coding DNA: TGTGCCAGCAGCCGTAGCGGGGGGGTCCCGAACACCGGGGAGCTGTTTTTT.